This TCR beta chain was documented in a study of blood T cell repertoires in COVID-19. TCRdb's table, derived via immunoSEQ multiplex PCR, lists solely in-frame clones and lacks some. The table includes fewer than 250,000 clones, 83% detected once. V was cut by 6 bases and J by 4 bases, with 4 bases left in between. Germline values: CDR1 MNHEY, CDR2 SVGAGI. The CDR3 spans 11 residues. The sequencing input was peripheral blood. This sequence joins TRBV6-5 and TRBJ1-5; D unresolved. The source of this sequence is a human donor in a cohort sampled during active COVID-19. CDR3 amino acids: CASSVNQPQHF. For the CDR3, the DNA is TGTGCCAGCAGCGTTAATCAGCCCCAGCATTTT.